The sequence of this TCR beta chain was determined in a study of control samples from healthy donors and cancer patients. Assay: immunoSEQ multiplex PCR; the TCRdb copy retains only in-frame clones and omits some. The sample lists around 100,000 clones, 80% to 90% occurring once. There are 14 residues in the CDR3. V dropped 2 bases and J dropped 4 bases, with 12 bases sitting between them. CDR1 is SGHDT, CDR2 YYEEEE, per germline. This receptor was obtained from a young man in good health. This chain links TRBV5-6 with TRBJ1-1, with D unclear. Sequencing was carried out using blood. DNA for the CDR3: TGTGCCAGCAGCTTTGACACCAACTCCACTGAAGCTTTCTTT. This encodes CASSFDTNSTEAFF.